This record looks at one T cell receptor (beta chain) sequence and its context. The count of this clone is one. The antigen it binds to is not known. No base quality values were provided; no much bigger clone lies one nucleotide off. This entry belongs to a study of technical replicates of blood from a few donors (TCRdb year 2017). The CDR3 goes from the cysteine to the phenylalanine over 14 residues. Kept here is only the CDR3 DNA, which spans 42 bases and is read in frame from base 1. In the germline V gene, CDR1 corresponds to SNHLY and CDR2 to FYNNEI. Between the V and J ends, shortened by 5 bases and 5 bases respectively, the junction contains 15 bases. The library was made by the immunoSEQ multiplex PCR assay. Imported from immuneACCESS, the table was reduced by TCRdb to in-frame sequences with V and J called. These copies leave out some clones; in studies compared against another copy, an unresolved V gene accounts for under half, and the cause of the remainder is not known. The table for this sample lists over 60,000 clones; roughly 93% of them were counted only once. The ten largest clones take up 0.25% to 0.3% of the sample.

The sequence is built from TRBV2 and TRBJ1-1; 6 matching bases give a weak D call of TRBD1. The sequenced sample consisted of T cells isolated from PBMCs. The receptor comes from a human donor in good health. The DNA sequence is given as TGTGCCAGCAGTAATGCAGGGGCCAGGACTGAAGCTTTCTTT. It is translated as CASSNAGARTEAFF.